A single T cell receptor (beta chain) is shown here with its context. The sample is drawn from a study of blood T cell repertoires in COVID-19. Across the whole study: Sites across the United States, Italy and Spain contributed samples from acute and convalescent COVID-19. Sources were T cells, B-cell-depleted T cells, or PBMCs; the material itself was cDNA or gDNA.

Sequenced by immunoSEQ multiplex PCR; TCRdb stores in-frame clones only, minus some. The table shows 290,000 or so clones, with around nine tenths occurring only once. Individuals aged about 18 to 89 years were recruited from approximately 22 US areas. Each recovered donor of Cohort 3 presented with two negative PCRs, clearance, or symptom resolution. Germline V gives CDR1 GTSNPN, CDR2 SVGIG (reference sequence). CDR3 size: 14 residues. V was shortened by 4 bases and J by 1 base, with 13 bases between the two germline ends. This clonotype originated in a woman under 30 who had recovered from COVID-19. The chain recombines TRBV30 with TRBJ1-1; possibly TRBD1 for D (5 bases). Sequenced material: PBMCs or T cells enriched from blood (not recorded which). CDR3 coding DNA: TGTGCCTGGAATCGGGGGGAGCAGAACACTGAAGCTTTCTTT. As protein: CAWNRGEQNTEAFF. The complete variable domain, with remaining parts taken from reference TRBV30 and TRBJ1-1, reads SQTIHQWPATLVQPVGSPLSLECTVEGTSNPNLYWYRQAAGRGLQLLFYSVGIGQISSEVPQNLSASRPQDRQFILSSKKLLLSDSGFYLCAWNRGEQNTEAFFGQGTRLTVV.